This T cell receptor beta chain was observed in a study of shared clonotypes between healthy human individuals. General study points: Depth of sequencing was expected to influence donor clonotype sharing.

Repertoires were generated with immunoSEQ multiplex PCR, while TCRdb's copy carries only in-frame clones and drops some. In the table there are about 2,100,000 clones, 85% to 95% of which are singletons. As to this clone: What it binds is unknown.

The junction had 5 bases not matched to a gene; V was cut back by 3 bases and J by 4 bases. This CDR3 has 14 amino acids. From germline, CDR1 is MDHEN and CDR2 SYDVKM. Naive CD8 cells were CD45RO-negative, positively selected for CCR7, excluding terminally differentiated effector memory CD45RA+ cells. Sequenced: naive CD8+ T cells from PBMCs. The TCR originated in a man younger than 35 in good health. Some clones in this sample may be carry-over from other donors' samples. The V call is TRBV28, the J call TRBJ2-7; TRBD1 matches 8 bases. The CDR3 here is CASSFRDRNYEQYF. The DNA of the CDR3 is TGTGCCAGCAGTTTCCGGGACAGGAATTACGAGCAGTACTTC.